The 21 T cell receptor gamma chains listed next were all sequenced from one sample in a study of gamma delta lymphoproliferative disorders and STAT genes. TCRdb called clones anew from the multiplex PCR reads with CATT. The sample yields around 5,000 gamma-chain clones, roughly 7.9% seen once. Genomic DNA from isolated PBMCs served as the sequencing template. Material for sequencing was blood. All receptors come from a human donor in good health.

Sample share makes this clone medium-sized (0.01 to 0.1%). This sequence joins TRGV10 and TRGJ1 or TRGJ2. The J gene comes from matching the DNA to germline here; TCRdb lacks it. TRGV10 is flagged as an ORF with uncertain function. V was clipped by 11 bases and J by 3 bases; unmatched bases: 8. The CDR3 totals 12 residues. Here the CDR3 DNA reads TGTGCTGCGCCCCCGGGTTATTATAAGAAACTCTTT. Translated: CAAPPGYYKKLF.

Judged by abundance, this clone is medium-sized. This chain uses TRGV10 with TRGJP1. TCRdb carries no J gene annotation; the J gene was assigned here by matching the DNA with germline. TRGV10 is annotated as an ORF whose role is uncertain. The CDR3 sequence is 16 residues long. V lost 8 bases to trimming and J lost 9 bases; unmatched junction nucleotides: 19. For the CDR3, the DNA is TGTGCTGCGTGGGACCCCCGTGGAGGGCCGAGTTGGTTCAAGATATTT. Encoded protein: CAAWDPRGGPSWFKIF.

By share, this clone counts as medium-sized. Other DNA sequences in this specimen translate into the identical CDR3. V gene TRGV2 combines with J gene TRGJ1 or TRGJ2. Matching the DNA to germline supplied the J gene, which TCRdb does not give. Germline CDR1 EGSNGY, CDR2 YDSYNSKV. This CDR3 has 13 amino acids. Trimming cost V 1 base and J 2 bases; bases outside gene matches: 2. The CDR3 region has the DNA TGTGCCACCTGGGACGGACATTATTATAAGAAACTCTTT. Protein sequence: CATWDGHYYKKLF.

In its sample, this clone ranks as medium-sized (0.01 to 0.1%). V usage is TRGV4 and J usage is TRGJ1 or TRGJ2. TCRdb carries no J gene annotation; the J gene was assigned here by matching the DNA with germline. This CDR3 has 12 residues. J gave up 3 bases and V 8 bases, and 7 bases lay outside the gene matches. Germline values: CDR1 EGSTGY, CDR2 YDSYTSSV. The CDR3 protein is CATYIIYYKKLF. For the CDR3, the DNA is TGTGCCACCTATATAATTTATTATAAGAAACTCTTT.

By sample share, this clone is medium-sized (0.01 to 0.1%). The gene calls are TRGV10 and TRGJ1 or TRGJ2. As TCRdb names no J gene, one was assigned here on the basis of a DNA match to germline. TRGV10 is identified as an open reading frame with a role that is uncertain. This CDR3 spans 14 amino acids. Trimming at V came to 8 bases and at J to 0 bases, leaving 8 bases not matched to a gene. The CDR3 nucleotides are TGTGCTGCGTGGGATAGGAGGAATTATTATAAGAAACTCTTT. Residues: CAAWDRRNYYKKLF.

The genes are TRGV4 and TRGJ1 or TRGJ2. Here the J gene was assigned by germline matching of the DNA, as TCRdb has none. Germline CDR1 is EGSTGY and CDR2 is YDSYTSSV. After removal of 8 bases from V and 8 bases from J, the junction contained 9 bases not matched to a gene. This CDR3 contains 11 residues. CDR3: CATYVLNKKLF. The CDR3 DNA reads TGTGCCACCTACGTTTTGAATAAGAAACTCTTT.

This clone is deemed medium-sized. J is TRGJP and V is TRGV9. TCRdb supplies no J gene; here it was assigned by aligning the nucleotide sequence to germline. V gave up 6 bases and J gave up 2 bases; unmatched junction bases: 13. CDR1 and CDR2 from the germline V gene are GITISATS and ISYDGTV (reference sequence). This CDR3 has 19 residues. CDR3 in amino acids: CALWPQPFRQELGKKIKVF. DNA for the CDR3: TGTGCCTTGTGGCCCCAACCCTTCCGGCAAGAGTTGGGCAAAAAAATCAAGGTATTT.

This clone rates as large. The DNA is omitted, as the CDR3 cannot be located on it reliably, and the CDR3 follows TCRdb's listing. The J gene is uncalled and the V gene is TRGV11. TRGV11 is annotated as an ORF whose role is uncertain. With termini counted, the CDR3 has 16 amino acids. This CDR3 is CTTVPAGLGTDWIKTF.

This clone is medium-sized in the sample. No DNA is shown, since the ends of the CDR3 on it are uncertain; the CDR3 is the one TCRdb lists. This sample includes further DNA sequences coding for the same CDR3. No call exists for the J gene, whereas the V gene is TRGV11. TRGV11 counts as an open reading frame of uncertain function. A total of 17 residues make up the CDR3, ends included. The CDR3: CTTVPAGLGRNYYKKLF.

By proportion, this clone is medium-sized. The chain is built from TRGV4 and TRGJ1 or TRGJ2. The J gene, left out of TCRdb, was set here by checking the DNA against germline. Trimming at V came to 4 bases and at J to 5 bases, leaving 5 bases not matched to a gene. The CDR3 is 12 amino acids. Germline V gives CDR1 EGSTGY, CDR2 YDSYTSSV. CDR3 sequence (DNA): TGTGCCACCTGGGAGAGGGATTATAAGAAACTCTTT. It translates to CATWERDYKKLF.

Relative to its sample, this clone is medium-sized. The rearrangement links TRGV11 to TRGJP1. TCRdb leaves out the J gene; it was filled in here by matching the DNA to germline. TRGV11 is treated as an ORF (open reading frame) with a function not yet certain. The CDR3 runs to 13 residues. J gave up 11 bases and V 2 bases, and 5 bases lay outside the gene matches. CDR3 sequence (DNA): TGTGCCTGCTGGATTAGGCTACGGTGGTTCAAGATATTT. Residues: CACWIRLRWFKIF.

By share of the sample, this clone is medium-sized. The V call is TRGV3, the J call TRGJ1 or TRGJ2. TCRdb offers no J gene call, so here the DNA was matched to germline to obtain one. The length of the CDR3 is 13 residues. Unmatched junction bases numbered 7, after V lost 3 bases and J lost 5 bases. Germline V gene sequence: CDR1 VTNTFY, CDR2 YDVSTARD (reference sequence). DNA of the CDR3: TGTGCCACCTGGGACGCCAAGGATTATAAGAAACTCTTT. It yields the protein CATWDAKDYKKLF.

This clone has just a few counts. The chain joins TRGV4 to TRGJ1 or TRGJ2. Matching the DNA to germline supplied the J gene, which TCRdb does not give. Per germline, CDR1 EGSTGY and CDR2 YDSYTSSV. V dropped 5 bases and J dropped 12; count of bases not matched to a gene: 4. This CDR3 is built from 9 residues. The CDR3 DNA is TGTGCCACCTGGGTTAGGAAACTCTTT. Protein product: CATWVRKLF.

By frequency in the sample, this clone is medium-sized (0.01 to 0.1%). The chain has TRGV3 and TRGJP2. TCRdb records no J gene; here it was assigned by comparing the DNA to germline. The CDR3 contains 17 residues. J was trimmed by 2 bases and V by 1 base; bases with no gene match: 10. Germline V gene data show CDR1 as VTNTFY and CDR2 as YDVSTARD (reference sequence). The CDR3 spells CATWDSLSASSDWIKTF. The CDR3 nucleotides read TGTGCCACCTGGGACAGCCTGTCAGCGAGTAGTGATTGGATCAAGACGTTT.

By sample fraction, this clone is medium-sized (0.01 to 0.1%). V is TRGV4 and J is TRGJ1 or TRGJ2. Since TCRdb gives no J gene, matching the DNA to germline was used here to assign it. Germline CDR1 and CDR2: EGSTGY and YDSYTSSV. V was pared by 8 bases and J by 1 base, with 17 bases of the junction left unmatched. The CDR3 contains 16 residues. The CDR3 spells CATLPRILKNYYKKLF. As DNA, the CDR3 is TGTGCCACCTTGCCCCGAATCTTGAAAAATTATTATAAGAAACTCTTT.

This clone is labeled medium-sized. The V and J genes are TRGV8 and TRGJP2. TCRdb supplies no J gene; here it was assigned by aligning the nucleotide sequence to germline. Germline V gene lookup returns CDR1 VENAVY and CDR2 YDSYNSRV. The CDR3 has 16 residues. J was trimmed by 2 bases and V by 10 bases; bases with no gene match: 16. The CDR3 region has the DNA TGTGCCACTAACAGGGATAGGGTCAGTAGTGATTGGATCAAGACGTTT. Translating it yields CATNRDRVSSDWIKTF.

In this sample, this clone turned up many times. The chain has TRGV5 and TRGJ1 or TRGJ2. TCRdb carries no J gene annotation; the J gene was assigned here by matching the DNA with germline. Per the germline V gene, CDR1 is VINAFY and CDR2 is YDVSNSKD. V shed 0 bases, J shed 0 bases, and the junction held 8 bases outside the gene matches. The CDR3 is 16 residues long. CDR3 bases: TGTGCCACCTGGGACAGGCTACATGTGAATTATTATAAGAAACTCTTT. Its protein is CATWDRLHVNYYKKLF.

Of note for this clone: Germline and junction disagree at one end, which may indicate a read error. The V and J genes are TRGV10 and TRGJP1. TCRdb leaves out the J gene; it was filled in here by matching the DNA to germline. TRGV10 is designated an ORF whose function remains uncertain. The CDR3 is 10 residues long. CDR3 DNA sequence: TGCGCCATCCACCCCCTGTTCAAGATATTT. Translated: CAIHPLFKIF.

In its sample, this clone ranks as medium-sized. Other DNA sequences in this specimen translate into the identical CDR3. The chain employs TRGV8 and TRGJ1 or TRGJ2. Because TCRdb records no J gene, it was assigned here through a match of the DNA to germline. The CDR3 runs 11 residues. Germline V gives CDR1 VENAVY, CDR2 YDSYNSRV. The junction had 3 bases not matched to a gene; V was cut back by 1 base and J by 9 bases. The CDR3: CATWDRGKKLF. The DNA of the CDR3 is TGTGCCACCTGGGATAGAGGTAAGAAACTCTTT.

Relative to its sample, this clone is medium-sized. V is TRGV10 and J is TRGJ1 or TRGJ2. No J segment appears in TCRdb, so it was assigned here by matching the sequence to germline. TRGV10 is marked as an open reading frame, function uncertain. V lost 8 bases, J lost 12 bases, and 20 bases stayed unmatched. The CDR3 has 14 amino acids. In DNA form, the CDR3 reads TGTGCTGCGTGGGATGGCGGGGCCATTATGGGGAAACTCTTT. This gives the protein CAAWDGGAIMGKLF.

This clone was recorded once. Called V gene: TRGV8; the J gene was not called. Per the germline V gene, CDR1 is VENAVY and CDR2 is YDSYNSRV. CDR3 length: 21 amino acids. CDR3 coding DNA: TGTGCCACCTGGGATAGTTTGGGATTTATTATAAGAAACTCGTTGGCAGTGGAACAACACTTT. It translates to CATWDSLGFIIRNSLAVEQHF.